This T cell receptor beta chain originates from a study of shared clonotypes between healthy human individuals. Study-wide findings and caveats: Clonotypes shared by all four sorted-subset donors had higher generation probabilities than non-shared clonotypes. Despite large depth, rarefaction showed incomplete sorted-subset sequencing.

CD4+ cell separation produced CD45RA+ naive and CD45RA-negative memory subsets. Per germline, CDR1 LNHDA and CDR2 SQIVND (reference sequence). Trimming stripped 5 bases from V and 0 bases from J, with 11 bases between. The CDR3 has 15 residues. Profiling relied on immunoSEQ multiplex PCR, and the TCRdb table lists in-frame clones only, not all of them. The sample lists about 1 million clones, around 74% occurring once. With regard to this clone: Its antigen is still unknown.

The rearrangement links TRBV19 to TRBJ2-1; D perhaps matches TRBD1 (6 bases). This receptor was taken from a man in his late teens or twenties in good health. The sample taken for sequencing was memory CD4+ T cells sorted from blood. Subset in this sample: CD45RA-negative fraction. As DNA, the CDR3 is TGTGCCAGTAGTGAGGTGGACAGCTCCTACAATGAGCAGTTCTTC. Translation gives CASSEVDSSYNEQFF.